Listed below are T cell receptor beta chains from one sample, sequenced in a study of T cell responses to AZD1222 COVID-19 vaccine. Using immunoSEQ multiplex PCR, the repertoire was profiled, and TCRdb retains in-frame clones only, with some absent. The sample records around 120,000 clones, 80% to 90% being singletons. The sequenced sample was peripheral blood, obtained on day 0 of MenACWY control vaccination. These receptors were taken from an adult in good health. Both conserved end residues are part of each CDR3. D genes are given only for firm matches. Clone size is shown for a subset of rows, as once, few, many or a class of expanded clone.

>NA|TRBV21-1|TRBJ2-5|NA
CASSKGLRAQETQYF
TGTGCCAGCAGCAAGGGTTTGCGGGCCCAAGAGACCCAGTACTTC
>NA|TRBV3-1/TRBV3-2|TRBJ1-3|few
CASSQSRRNTIYF
TGTGCCAGCAGCCAAAGCAGGAGAAACACCATATATTTT
>NA|TRBV6-4|TRBJ2-7|NA
CASSKRGRYEQYF
TGTGCCAGCAGCAAACGAGGAAGGTACGAGCAGTACTTC
>NA|TRBV9|TRBJ2-2|few
CASSVEVWGSGELFF
TGTGCCAGCAGCGTAGAAGTGTGGGGCTCGGGGGAGCTGTTTTTT
>NA|TRBV18|TRBJ2-4|NA
CASSPRTVQAKNIQYF
TGTGCCAGCTCCCCAAGGACAGTACAAGCCAAAAACATTCAGTACTTC
>TRBD1|TRBV24-1|TRBJ2-4|NA
CATSDSRTGGKNIQYF
TGTGCCACCAGTGACAGCAGGACAGGGGGCAAAAACATTCAGTACTTC
>NA|TRBV2|TRBJ1-5|NA
CASSDWGGQPQHF
TGTGCCAGCAGTGATTGGGGTGGACAGCCCCAGCATTTT
>NA|TRBV4-1|TRBJ2-7|NA
CASSPWDGSTYEQYF
TGCGCCAGCAGCCCTTGGGACGGTTCTACCTACGAGCAGTACTTC
>NA|TRBV18|TRBJ1-2|NA
CASSPSGARGGYTF
TGTGCCAGCTCACCGTCGGGCGCCAGGGGTGGCTACACCTTC
>NA|TRBV30|TRBJ1-5|NA
CAWSGQYNQPQHF
TGTGCCTGGAGTGGACAGTACAATCAGCCCCAGCATTTT
>NA|TRBV27|TRBJ2-1|NA
CASSFGGNEQFF
TGTGCCAGCAGTTTCGGGGGTAATGAGCAGTTCTTC
>TRBD2|TRBV13|TRBJ2-1|NA
CASSKLAGDRNEQFF
TGTGCCAGCAGCAAACTAGCGGGAGATAGGAATGAGCAGTTCTTC
>NA|TRBV28|TRBJ1-6|NA
CASQEVDSPLHF
TGTGCCAGCCAAGAGGTAGATTCACCCCTCCACTTT
>NA|TRBV6-5|TRBJ1-1|NA
CASADRSNTEAFF
TGTGCCAGCGCTGACAGGTCCAACACTGAAGCTTTCTTT
>TRBD1|TRBV30|TRBJ2-7|NA
CAWTKPGTGSEQYF
TGTGCCTGGACCAAACCCGGGACAGGTTCCGAGCAGTACTTC
>NA|TRBV5-1|TRBJ2-1|NA
CASSLDTGSSYNEQFF
TGCGCCAGCAGCTTGGACACTGGTAGCTCCTACAATGAGCAGTTCTTC
>TRBD2|TRBV5-1|TRBJ2-2|many
CASSVAGRTGTGELFF
TGCGCCAGCAGCGTAGCGGGACGTACGGGCACCGGGGAGCTGTTTTTT
>NA|TRBV29-1|TRBJ1-2|NA
CSVEEGAVLGHGYTF
TGCAGCGTTGAAGAGGGTGCCGTGCTAGGGCATGGCTACACCTTC
>TRBD2|TRBV6-5|TRBJ2-5|NA
CAVGRAGVGETQYF
TGTGCCGTCGGGAGAGCGGGAGTAGGGGAGACCCAGTACTTC
>NA|TRBV6-4|TRBJ2-2|NA
CASSYDGNTGELFF
TGTGCCAGCAGTTATGACGGGAACACCGGGGAGCTGTTTTTT
>NA|TRBV2|TRBJ2-1|few
CASSESYNEQFF
TGTGCCAGCAGTGAGAGCTACAATGAGCAGTTCTTC
>NA|TRBV18|TRBJ2-5|once
CASSPPGFETQYF
TGTGCCAGCTCACCACCCGGGTTTGAGACCCAGTACTTC
>TRBD1|TRBV5-6|TRBJ1-4|NA
CASSFRTGTGREKLFF
TGTGCCAGCAGCTTCCGAACCGGGACAGGGCGGGAAAAACTGTTTTTT
>TRBD1|TRBV3-1/TRBV3-2|TRBJ1-3|NA
CASSLAGTEKNTIYF
TGTGCCAGCAGCCTAGCCGGGACAGAGAAAAACACCATATATTTT
>NA|TRBV7-2|TRBJ1-2|once
CASSQTLFYGYTF
TGTGCCAGCAGCCAGACCCTGTTCTATGGCTACACCTTC
>TRBD1|TRBV18|TRBJ2-7|once
CASSPWDRAPKVIGKLNYEQYF
TGTGCCAGCTCACCATGGGACAGGGCGCCAAAAGTGATTGGTAAGCTCAACTACGAGCAGTACTTC
>NA|TRBV28|TRBJ1-2|NA
CASSFLTSGYGYTF
TGTGCCAGCAGTTTTCTAACTTCTGGATATGGCTACACCTTC
>NA|TRBV4-1|TRBJ1-1|NA
CASSQDWQMNTEAFF
TGCGCCAGCAGCCAAGATTGGCAGATGAACACTGAAGCTTTCTTT
>NA|TRBV18|TRBJ2-5|NA
CASSPQMGRRYQETQYF
TGTGCCAGCTCACCCCAGATGGGACGGAGGTACCAAGAGACCCAGTACTTC
>TRBD2|TRBV6-4|TRBJ2-3|few
CASSDSGTSADTQYF
TGTGCCAGCAGTGACTCTGGGACTAGCGCAGATACGCAGTATTTT
>TRBD1|TRBV4-1|TRBJ1-3|NA
CASSQPTRGQGGNTIYF
TGCGCCAGCAGCCAACCTACCAGGGGACAGGGGGGAAACACCATATATTTT
>NA|TRBV2|TRBJ2-3|NA
CASRGLQLSTDTQYF
TGTGCCAGCAGGGGGCTTCAGCTTAGCACAGATACGCAGTATTTT
>TRBD1|TRBV15|TRBJ2-7|NA
CATSRGGTGPYEQYF
TGTGCCACCAGCAGAGGAGGGACAGGGCCCTACGAGCAGTACTTC
>NA|TRBV10-3|TRBJ1-4|NA
CAIRSSGATNEKLFF
TGTGCCATCAGATCCTCGGGGGCAACTAATGAAAAACTGTTTTTT
>NA|TRBV6-5|TRBJ1-1|NA
CASSYSKAGHGEAFF
TGTGCCAGCAGTTACTCGAAAGCGGGTCATGGTGAAGCTTTCTTT
>TRBD1|TRBV6-5|TRBJ2-5|once
CASSYQGAQETQYF
TGTGCCAGCAGTTACCAGGGGGCCCAAGAGACCCAGTACTTC
>TRBD1|TRBV28|TRBJ1-2|NA
CASSLRDRVHYGYTF
TGTGCCAGCAGTTTAAGGGACAGGGTTCATTATGGCTACACCTTC
>NA|TRBV6-6|TRBJ1-3|NA
CASMRGDTIYF
TGTGCCAGTATGAGGGGAGACACCATATATTTT
>NA|TRBV5-1|TRBJ2-7|NA
CASSLGSGRRTYEQYF
TGCGCCAGCAGCTTGGGGTCTGGGCGGAGGACCTACGAGCAGTACTTC
>NA|TRBV5-6|TRBJ2-7|NA
CASSSYYEQYF
TGTGCCAGCAGCTCGTATTACGAGCAGTACTTC
>NA|TRBV5-1|TRBJ2-7|NA
CASSESGTKSYEQYF
TGCGCCAGCAGCGAATCCGGGACCAAGTCCTACGAGCAGTACTTC
>TRBD2|TRBV7-9|TRBJ2-1|NA
CASSFLAVSEQFF
TGTGCCAGCAGCTTCCTAGCGGTTAGTGAGCAGTTCTTC
>NA|TRBV11-2|TRBJ2-5|NA
CASSLKPWGETQYF
TGTGCCAGCAGCTTAAAGCCTTGGGGAGAGACCCAGTACTTC
>NA|TRBV23-1|TRBJ2-2|few
CASSQYRVKPGELFF
TGCGCCAGCAGTCAATACAGGGTGAAGCCCGGGGAGCTGTTTTTT
>NA|TRBV7-2|TRBJ2-7|NA
CASSLVPVRSPYEQYF
TGTGCCAGCAGCTTAGTCCCCGTCAGGTCCCCCTACGAGCAGTACTTC
>TRBD1|TRBV10-3|TRBJ2-7|few
CAISPGQGAGEQYF
TGTGCCATCAGTCCGGGACAGGGGGCAGGCGAGCAGTACTTC